The text below deals with one T cell receptor (beta chain). Its antigen remains unknown. These data belong to a study of TIL therapy for anti-PD-1-resistant metastatic lung cancer. Background on the study: Tumors carried a median about 1.5 non-synonymous mutations per megabase.

Study-wide results and limits: After infusion, TIL clonotypes partly replaced peripheral T cells and declined over months.

Documented time point: pre-treatment sample, taken before nivolumab and TIL therapy. Sequencing used immunoSEQ v3. Sequencing used immunoSEQ multiplex PCR; TCRdb keeps in-frame clones, though not all of them. Among roughly 46,000 clones listed, 80% to 90% were seen once. The CDR3 consists of 14 residues. V lost 6 bases and J lost 6; bases outside the gene matches: 6. Looked up from germline, CDR1 is SGHNT and CDR2 is YENEEA. The source material was blood, sampled at baseline. This rearrangement joins TRBV11-3 to TRBJ2-1, with 9 bases lining up with TRBD1. This sequence originates from a person aged 25 to 80 with non-small cell lung cancer. In DNA, the CDR3 is TGTGCCAGCAGTACGGGACAGGGTTTCAATGAGCAGTTCTTC. This codes for CASSTGQGFNEQFF.